One T cell receptor (beta chain) is described in this entry. This specimen comes from a study of blood T cell repertoires in COVID-19. Across the whole study: Specimens from acute and convalescent COVID-19 originated in the United States, Italy and Spain. Nucleic acid was either cDNA or gDNA, and it came from T cells, B-cell-depleted T cells, or PBMCs.

The Seattle patients, enrolled during active infection, were followed longitudinally. Measured with immunoSEQ multiplex PCR; TCRdb has only the in-frame clones, and not every one. The sample lists 350,000 or so clones; 70% to 90% were seen once. This CDR3 has 14 amino acids. Germline-derived CDR1 and CDR2 are KGHDR and SFDVKD. The germline V and J ends were trimmed by 2 bases and 5 bases, with 9 bases remaining between them. Specimen: peripheral blood. The chain carries TRBV24-1 and TRBJ1-5, with unresolved D. The clonotype originates from a woman aged 25 to 39 with COVID-19, enrolled during active disease. The CDR3 here is CATSDWMGDQPQHF. The CDR3 DNA sequence: TGTGCCACCAGTGATTGGATGGGAGATCAGCCCCAGCATTTT.